The 17 T cell receptor beta chains below come from one sample, sequenced in a study of cytomegalovirus exposure and HLA in healthy donors. Data came from immunoSEQ multiplex PCR; TCRdb stores just in-frame clones and leaves some out. The sample has 130,000 to 150,000 clones, roughly 90% seen once. Sequenced: PBMCs. The receptor set was obtained from a man between 18 and 35 years old in good health and CMV-seropositive.

About this clone itself: Germline and junction disagree at one end, which may indicate a read error. The same CDR3 is also encoded by other DNA sequences in this sample. The chain employs TRBV6-5 and TRBJ2-7; 7 bases match TRBD1. CDR3 length: 13 residues. Germline V gene sequence: CDR1 MNHEY, CDR2 SVGAGI. The CDR3 protein is CASSLTGVHEQYF. The CDR3 nucleotides are TGTGCCAGCAGTTTAACAGGGGTACACGAACAGTACTTC.

V usage is TRBV15 and J usage is TRBJ1-2, with 8 nucleotides matching TRBD1. This CDR3 spans 14 amino acids. Losses at the gene ends were 5 bases for V and 3 bases for J; bases not matched to a gene: 5. The germline V gene encodes CDR1 LNHNV and CDR2 YYDKDF (reference sequence). CDR3 coding DNA: TGTGCCACCAGCTTGTACAGGGGGGACTATGGCTACACCTTC. Its translation: CATSLYRGDYGYTF.

V is TRBV27 and J is TRBJ2-1; the match to TRBD2 covers 7 bases. From germline, CDR1 is MNHEY and CDR2 SMNVEV (reference sequence). Trimming at V came to 6 bases and at J to 6 bases, leaving 8 bases not matched to a gene. This CDR3 is built from 14 residues. The CDR3 protein is CASRGGRAVNEQFF. CDR3 nucleotides: TGTGCCAGCAGAGGTGGGAGGGCCGTCAATGAGCAGTTCTTC.

The chain recombines TRBV7-9 with TRBJ1-2, with 11 positions matching TRBD1. The CDR3 is 14 amino acids. Germline V CDR1 and CDR2: SEHNR, FQNEAQ (reference sequence). The ends lost 5 bases at V and 4 bases at J; junction bases unmatched: 3. CDR3 nucleotide sequence: TGTGCCAGCAGCACCGGGACAGGGGGCTATGGCTACACCTTC. Protein product: CASSTGTGGYGYTF.

DNA for the CDR3: TGTGCCAGCAGCGACGGCAGGACTGGAAACACCATATATTTT. The encoded protein is CASSDGRTGNTIYF. The chain links TRBV7-6 to TRBJ1-3; D is ambiguous. The CDR3 extends over 14 amino acids. Trimming pared 5 bases from V and 2 bases from J, leaving 10 bases between. Germline CDR1 SGHVS, CDR2 FNYEAQ. Based on the CDR3 plus reference TRBV7-6 and TRBJ1-3, the full variable domain is GAGVSQSPRYKVTKRGQDVALRCDPISGHVSLYWYRQALGQGPEFLTYFNYEAQQDKSGLPNDRFSAERPEGSISTLTIQRTEQRDSAMYRCASSDGRTGNTIYFGEGSWLTVV.

The chain carries TRBV9 and TRBJ1-6; D is unclear. Per germline, CDR1 SGDLS and CDR2 YYNGEE. CDR3 length equals 15 residues. V shed 0 bases and J shed 2 bases, with 6 bases lying between them. The CDR3 sequence: CASSVEPAYNSPLHF. As DNA, the CDR3 is TGTGCCAGCAGCGTAGAACCAGCCTATAATTCACCCCTCCACTTT.

The CDR3 coding sequence is TGTGCCAGTAGTCGAACAGGGGGCACCGGGGAGCTGTTTTTT. It yields the protein CASSRTGGTGELFF. V and J are TRBV19 and TRBJ2-2, with 8 bases lining up with TRBD1. After removal of 5 bases from V and 4 bases from J, the junction contained 3 bases not matched to a gene. This CDR3 is built from 14 residues. CDR1 is LNHDA and CDR2 is SQIVND in the germline V gene (reference sequence).

The chain combines TRBV6-5 with TRBJ1-1, with 10 positions matching TRBD1. The CDR3 contains 15 residues. The V gene end was trimmed by 0 bases and the J gene end by 9 bases; junction bases not matched to a gene: 7. CDR1 MNHEY and CDR2 SVGAGI come from the germline V gene. As DNA, the CDR3 is TGTGCCAGCAGTTACTCAGGACAGGGGGTGGCAAAAGCTTTCTTT. Amino acid sequence: CASSYSGQGVAKAFF.

This clone was detected once. This chain uses TRBV4-1 with TRBJ2-3, with 11 bases matching TRBD2. This CDR3 contains 16 residues. With V trimmed by 4 bases and J by 2 bases, 5 bases remained unmatched. Germline CDR1 is MGHRA and CDR2 is YSYEKL. CDR3 loop: CASSRSLAGDTDTQYF. DNA for the CDR3: TGCGCCAGCAGCCGCTCACTAGCGGGGGACACAGATACGCAGTATTTT.

The chain couples TRBV5-5 to TRBJ2-1; 13 nucleotides agree with TRBD2. The CDR3 length is 15 residues. The junction had 3 bases not matched to a gene; V was cut back by 3 bases and J by 6 bases. In germline, CDR1 is SGHKS, CDR2 YYEKEE (reference sequence). CDR3 bases: TGTGCCAGCAGCTGGGGACTAGCGGGAACCAATGAGCAGTTCTTC. Protein sequence: CASSWGLAGTNEQFF.

This clone came up once. The V and J genes are TRBV5-5 and TRBJ1-5; D not certain. The CDR3 consists of 15 residues. Trimming removed 2 bases from V and 4 bases from J, with 13 bases in between. The germline V gene has CDR1 SGHKS and CDR2 YYEKEE (reference sequence). In nucleotides, the CDR3 is TGTGCCAGCAGCTTTGGTCGGGGAATGAATCAGCCCCAGCATTTT. It is translated as CASSFGRGMNQPQHF. The full variable domain, with the rest looked up from reference TRBV5-5 and TRBJ1-5, is DAGVTQSPTHLIKTRGQQVTLRCSPISGHKSVSWYQQVLGQGPQFIFQYYEKEERGRGNFPDRFSARQFPNYSSELNVNALLLGDSALYLCASSFGRGMNQPQHFGDGTRLSIL.

The J gene is TRBJ1-2, the V gene TRBV19, with TRBD1 matching 7 bases. The CDR3 consists of 15 residues. After removal of 4 bases from V and 8 bases from J, the junction contained 13 bases not matched to a gene. The germline gives CDR1 LNHDA, CDR2 SQIVND (reference sequence). The CDR3 nucleotides read TGTGCCAGTAGTAGAGGATCCGGGACAGAGAAAGGCTACACCTTC. Protein product: CASSRGSGTEKGYTF.

This clone was picked up a small number of times. The CDR3 loop reads CASSVTGGNTIYF. As DNA, the CDR3 is TGTGCCAGTAGTGTTACAGGGGGCAACACCATATATTTT. V gene TRBV19 combines with J gene TRBJ1-3; 9 bases line up with TRBD1. The CDR3 totals 13 residues. Germline CDR1 and CDR2: LNHDA and SQIVND (reference sequence). V shed 5 bases, J shed 7 bases, and the junction held 3 bases outside the gene matches.

The chain couples TRBV19 to TRBJ1-4, with TRBD1 matching over 11 bases. J was trimmed by 8 bases and V by 3 bases; bases with no gene match: 5. The CDR3 runs to 15 residues. CDR1 is LNHDA and CDR2 is SQIVND in the germline V gene (reference sequence). CDR3 sequence: CASSIAGTGGEKLFF. The CDR3, as DNA: TGTGCCAGTAGTATCGCTGGGACAGGGGGAGAAAAACTGTTTTTT.

V and J are TRBV18 and TRBJ2-1; TRBD2 agrees at 8 bases. V lost 3 bases, J lost 8 bases, and 9 bases stayed unmatched. This CDR3 spans 15 amino acids. The germline gives CDR1 KGHSH, CDR2 LQKENI. The CDR3 reads CASSPRAGESDEQFF. CDR3 DNA sequence: TGTGCCAGCTCACCCCGAGCGGGAGAAAGCGATGAGCAGTTCTTC.

The chain uses TRBV14 and TRBJ1-5, with 8 bases lining up with TRBD1. V trimming: 6 bases; J trimming: 5 bases; junction bases outside the gene matches: 12. The CDR3 covers 16 residues. Germline V CDR1 and CDR2: SGHDN, FVKESK. CDR3 coding DNA: TGTGCCAGCAGTAGACAGGGGAGAATTTTGGATCAGCCCCAGCATTTT. Its translation is CASSRQGRILDQPQHF.

The rearrangement joins TRBV4-1 to TRBJ2-7; possibly TRBD1 for D (6 bases). V gave up 3 bases and J gave up 5 bases, with 11 bases separating them. Germline loops: CDR1 MGHRA, CDR2 YSYEKL. The CDR3 runs 13 residues. CDR3 nucleotide sequence: TGCGCCAGCAGCCACCTACAGGGTCACGAGCAGTACTTC. Its translation is CASSHLQGHEQYF.